These 15 T cell receptor beta chains originate from one sample sequenced in a study of T cells in Graves' hyperthyroidism and ophthalmopathy (dated by TCRdb to about 2019). Library preparation used multiplex PCR. Sequenced using an Illumina HiSeq 2000. The TCR beta CDR3 regions were amplified from RNA transcripts. The TCR CDR3 was subjected to a first round of RT-PCR using the HTBI primer set and the Qiagen OneStep RT-PCR kit. TCRdb redid the processing of the public reads, applying fastp at Q25 and MiXCR, and retained in-frame beta chains. Each record represents a unique CDR3 protein, reported with the most common genes and DNA among its rows. In this sample the table shows approximately 420,000 distinct CDR3 sequences, roughly 15% of which occur a single time. About 4.9% of the sample goes to the ten largest clones. Sequenced input: blood. The receptors come from a woman under 30 with Graves' hyperthyroidism.

This clonotype was counted at least ten times. The chain is built from TRBV7-9 and TRBJ2-5, with D hard to call. The CDR3 loop spans 15 amino acids. Germline-derived CDR1 and CDR2 are SEHNR and FQNEAQ (reference sequence). Trimming pared 5 bases from V and 2 bases from J, leaving 15 bases between. DNA for the CDR3: TGTGCCAGCAGCCGATCCGTGGGGAATCAAGAGACCCAGTACTTC. It yields the protein CASSRSVGNQETQYF. The entire variable domain, with the rest obtained from reference TRBV7-9 and TRBJ2-5, is as follows: DTGVSQNPRHKITKRGQNVTFRCDPISEHNRLYWYRQTLGQGPEFLTYFQNEAQLEKSRLLSDRFSAERPKGSFSTLEIQRTEQGDSAMYLCASSRSVGNQETQYFGPGTRLLVL.

In this sample, this clonotype turned up many times. The J gene is TRBJ1-6, the V gene TRBV5-6, with D possibly matching TRBD1 (5 bases). The CDR3 contains 15 residues. CDR1 and CDR2 (germline): SGHDT, YYEEEE. Between the trimmed V and J ends, which lost 2 bases and 10 bases, there was a span of 16 bases. CDR3 residues: CASSLRDLGGSPLHF. The CDR3, as DNA: TGTGCCAGCAGCTTACGGGACCTGGGTGGCTCACCCCTCCACTTT. Full variable domain (outside the CDR3, taken from reference TRBV5-6 and TRBJ1-6): DAGVTQSPTHLIKTRGQQVTLRCSPKSGHDTVSWYQQALGQGPQFIFQYYEEEERQRGNFPDRFSGHQFPNYSSELNVNALLLGDSALYLCASSLRDLGGSPLHFGNGTRLTVT.

The CDR3 region has the DNA TGTGCCATCAGTGAGGACAGGGACTATGGCTACACCTTC. Protein sequence: CAISEDRDYGYTF. This chain links TRBV10-3 with TRBJ1-2, with 7 nucleotides matching TRBD1. Germline-derived CDR1 and CDR2 are ENHRY and SYGVKD. J lost 3 bases, V lost 2 bases, and 0 bases had no gene match. The CDR3 is 13 amino acids.

This clonotype has a handful of counts. The chain couples TRBV7-9 to TRBJ2-1; the match to TRBD2 covers 9 bases. Trimming removed 10 bases from V and 7 bases from J; junction bases left unmatched: 11. This CDR3 is 14 amino acids long. CDR1 is SEHNR, CDR2 FQNEAQ, per germline (reference sequence). Here the CDR3 reads CATVSGRKGNEQFF. The CDR3 coding sequence is TGTGCCACTGTTAGCGGGAGAAAAGGTAATGAGCAGTTCTTC.

Many counts were recorded for this clonotype. The V call is TRBV6-1, the J call TRBJ2-1; 7 positions match TRBD2. Trimming at V came to 6 bases and at J to 8 bases, leaving 10 bases not matched to a gene. The germline V gene encodes CDR1 MNHNS and CDR2 SASEGT. This CDR3 is 14 amino acids long. CDR3 residues: CASSPGGMVYEQFF. The CDR3 DNA reads as TGTGCCAGCAGCCCGGGAGGAATGGTTTATGAGCAGTTCTTC.

This clonotype was recorded many times. V gene TRBV28 combines with J gene TRBJ2-1, with D uncertain. Germline lookup yields CDR1 MDHEN and CDR2 SYDVKM. Between the trimmed V and J ends, which lost 10 bases and 8 bases, there was a span of 18 bases. The CDR3 runs to 13 residues. CDR3 sequence (DNA): TGTGCCACCTTCGCGAGCTTGACGCATGAGCAGTTCTTC. As protein: CATFASLTHEQFF.

This rearrangement joins TRBV20-1 to TRBJ2-1, with a weak D call TRBD2 (7 bases). Germline V gene sequence: CDR1 DFQATT, CDR2 SNEGSKA (reference sequence). The CDR3 length is 14 residues. V was shortened by 5 bases and J by 8 bases, with 19 bases between the two germline ends. This CDR3 reads CSAGGAGFYDEQFF. The CDR3 DNA sequence: TGCAGTGCTGGGGGGGCGGGGTTTTACGATGAGCAGTTCTTC.

This clonotype was observed at least ten times. The V and J genes are TRBV6-2 or TRBV6-3 and TRBJ2-1; 14 bases are shared with TRBD2. The CDR3 contains 19 residues. Germline CDR1 is MNHEY and CDR2 is SVGEGT. The trim removed 0 bases at V and 8 bases at J, leaving 12 bases unmatched. The CDR3 reads CASSYSTAGLAGEFHEQFF. CDR3 sequence (DNA): TGTGCCAGCAGTTACTCGACAGCGGGACTAGCGGGAGAGTTCCATGAGCAGTTCTTC.

This clonotype has ten or more counts. This chain uses TRBV5-1 with TRBJ2-1; 7 bases match TRBD2. Trimming cost V 0 bases and J 0 bases; bases outside gene matches: 3. CDR1 and CDR2 (germline): SGHRS, YFSETQ. The CDR3 length is 16 residues. CDR3 nucleotides: TGCGCCAGCAGCTTGGCCCTAGCGGCCTCCTACAATGAGCAGTTCTTC. This gives the protein CASSLALAASYNEQFF.

There are a few counts of this clonotype. This chain connects TRBV6-2 or TRBV6-3 to TRBJ2-7, with TRBD2 matching over 9 bases. The CDR3 sequence is 19 residues long. The trim removed 5 bases at V and 4 bases at J, leaving 21 bases unmatched. Germline loops: CDR1 MNHEY, CDR2 SVGEGT. The CDR3 loop is CASSLSWASGVDGQYEQYF. The CDR3 nucleotides read TGTGCCAGCAGTCTTTCCTGGGCTAGCGGGGTGGACGGTCAATACGAGCAGTACTTC.

The sample holds many counts of this clonotype. The J gene is TRBJ2-3, the V gene TRBV5-8; tentatively, D is TRBD2 (6 bases). Per germline, CDR1 SGHTS and CDR2 YDEGEE. This CDR3 is built from 15 residues. V was shortened by 5 bases and J by 2 bases, with 15 bases between the two germline ends. CDR3: CASRGPGDDTDTQYF. DNA of the CDR3: TGTGCCAGCAGGGGACCGGGAGATGACACAGATACGCAGTATTTT.

A few counts support this clonotype. The gene calls are TRBV5-1 and TRBJ1-1, with no clear D. Trimming took off 6 bases at V and 0 bases at J, with 15 bases between the two ends. The CDR3 has 15 amino acids. CDR1 and CDR2 from the germline V gene are SGHRS and YFSETQ. In DNA form, the CDR3 reads TGCGCCAGCAACACCCGGACCGGCCTGAACACTGAAGCTTTCTTT. It translates to CASNTRTGLNTEAFF. The full variable domain, in which reference TRBV5-1 and TRBJ1-1 provide the parts outside the CDR3, is KAGVTQTPRYLIKTRGQQVTLSCSPISGHRSVSWYQQTPGQGLQFLFEYFSETQRNKGNFPGRFSGRQFSNSRSEMNVSTLELGDSALYLCASNTRTGLNTEAFFGQGTRLTVV.

The chain links TRBV20-1 to TRBJ1-1; D uncertain. Germline loops: CDR1 DFQATT, CDR2 SNEGSKA (reference sequence). The CDR3 runs to 12 residues. Trimming removed 5 bases from V and 0 bases from J, with 7 bases in between. CDR3 coding DNA: TGCAGTGCTCAGATATTGAACACTGAAGCTTTCTTT. This translates into CSAQILNTEAFF.

V and J are TRBV29-1 and TRBJ1-2, with unresolved D. The ends were cut back, 2 bases at V and 4 bases at J, with 11 bases in the middle. Looked up from germline, CDR1 is SQVTM and CDR2 is ANQGSEA. The CDR3 spans 13 residues. CDR3 bases: TGCAGCGTTGAAACTGGCCGGCCCTATGGCTACACCTTC. It specifies CSVETGRPYGYTF.

This clonotype was counted many times. The rearrangement uses TRBV5-1 and TRBJ1-1; D may be TRBD1 (5 bases). Germline-derived CDR1 and CDR2 are SGHRS and YFSETQ. This CDR3 has 14 residues. V was cut by 1 base and J by 1 base, with 8 bases left in between. CDR3: CASSLMTANTEAFF. CDR3 bases: TGCGCCAGCAGCTTGATGACAGCGAACACTGAAGCTTTCTTT.